This TCR beta chain was identified during a study of blood T cell repertoires in COVID-19 (dated by TCRdb to the early 2020s). The study in broad terms: Collaborator samples came from the United States, Italy and Spain and covered acute and convalescent phases of COVID-19. The prospective study material was composed of cDNA or gDNA derived from T cells, B-cell-depleted T cells, or PBMCs. Subjects who had been exposed to COVID-19, were actively infected with it, or had recovered from it provided the deeply sampled blood TCRbeta repertoires that made up the dataset. The repertoires were released in a freely available public database meant as a resource for research on the immune response to SARS-CoV-2. Samples came from the ongoing ImmuneRACE study (first 160 participants) plus 1,254 subjects from 6 global collaborators. A de-identified subject ID, COVID-19 status, age in years and sex were almost always included in the sample metadata. HLA class I and class II types, where available, came from metadata supplied by the sample provider rather than from assay-based typing. The paper as a whole reports these results and caveats: The amount of clinical and demographic metadata varied by source and participant and was provided uncurated.

V is pared back by 1 base and J by 4 bases, with 10 bases lying between the germline termini. The CDR3 goes from the cysteine to the phenylalanine over 14 residues. The retained sequence is limited to the CDR3, 42 bases, with the frame set at the first base. For CDR1 and CDR2, the germline V gene lists KGHSH and LQKENI. Whole blood was collected in K2EDTA tubes by collaborating institutions according to the institutions' own protocols. For TCRbeta analysis, collaborator samples were shipped as frozen whole blood, as isolated PBMCs, or as DNA extracted from either sample type. The immunoSEQ Assay, a bias-controlled multiplex PCR, was used to amplify TCRbeta CDR3 regions from genomic DNA. The authors' analysis ran thus. Within the assay, amplification of reference gene primers was used to estimate how many nucleated cells each sample contained. To quantify the absolute abundance of each unique TCRbeta CDR3 rearrangement, sequence reads were collapsed and filtered. For each sample, productive Simpson clonality was calculated by taking the square root of Simpson's diversity index across productive rearrangements. Entries here come from immuneACCESS through TCRdb and include only in-frame sequences with V and J called. Some clones fail to appear in such tables; in the studies checked, an unresolved V gene covers under half of the shortfall, and the cause of the remainder is unknown. V and J calls and clone size are as listed in that table; D and trimming were resolved from the DNA. The sample table records around 200,000 clones; 65% to 85% of these occur just once. Of the sample, approximately 9% is held by the ten largest clones.

About this clone itself: This clone's antigen is unknown. Within one base of it there is no much larger clone, and no base qualities were kept.

The rearrangement joined TRBV18 to TRBJ1-2, with the D gene uncertain. Material: peripheral blood. The TCR originated in a man in his forties with active or convalescent COVID-19. The DNA is as follows: TGTGCCAGCTCACCACAGCCGAAATCCTATGGCTACACCTTC. The resulting protein is CASSPQPKSYGYTF.